The present TCR beta chain was sequenced within a study of Ad26.COV2.S vaccination and SARS-CoV-2 variants. Turning to the study itself: Ad26.COV2.S given intramuscularly, once or twice 56 days apart.

This CDR3 comprises 16 residues. CDR1 is LGHDT, CDR2 YNNKEL, per germline (reference sequence). The ends were cut back, 0 bases at V and 0 bases at J, with 9 bases in the middle. Stated treatment: roughly 20 received Ad26.COV2.S at low or high dose, single or two shots; roughly five received placebo; per-sample allocation not given. The samples date from day 63 after the first vaccine or placebo injection. The study's findings and limits: Following vaccination, spike-specific CD8+ and CD4+ T cell responses reportedly exhibited substantial breadth. The study found similar non-spike TCR breadth in vaccine and placebo recipients.

The assay was immunoSEQ multiplex PCR, and TCRdb's table has in-frame clones only and misses some. In the table there are about 400,000 clones, 83% of which are singletons. Note on this clone: Antigen specificity is unknown.

The sequence came from a person aged 18-65 years who received the Ad26.COV2.S COVID-19 vaccine or a placebo. This sample comprised peripheral blood, obtained in a trial of Ad26.COV2.S vaccine versus placebo. The rearrangement joins TRBV3-1 (or the pseudogene TRBV3-2) to TRBJ1-5, with D possibly being TRBD1 (5 bases). Here the CDR3 reads CASSQDPRGSNQPQHF. CDR3 DNA sequence: TGTGCCAGCAGCCAAGATCCTAGGGGTAGCAATCAGCCCCAGCATTTT.